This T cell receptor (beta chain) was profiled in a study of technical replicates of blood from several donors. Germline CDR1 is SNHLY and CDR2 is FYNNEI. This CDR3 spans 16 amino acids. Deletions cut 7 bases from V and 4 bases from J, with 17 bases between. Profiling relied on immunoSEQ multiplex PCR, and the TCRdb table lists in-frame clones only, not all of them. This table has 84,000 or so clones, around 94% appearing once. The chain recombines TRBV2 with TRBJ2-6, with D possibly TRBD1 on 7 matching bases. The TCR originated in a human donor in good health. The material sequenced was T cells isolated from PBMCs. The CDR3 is CASTKEGAQGANVLTF. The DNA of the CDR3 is TGTGCCAGCACCAAGGAGGGGGCGCAAGGGGCCAACGTCCTGACTTTC.